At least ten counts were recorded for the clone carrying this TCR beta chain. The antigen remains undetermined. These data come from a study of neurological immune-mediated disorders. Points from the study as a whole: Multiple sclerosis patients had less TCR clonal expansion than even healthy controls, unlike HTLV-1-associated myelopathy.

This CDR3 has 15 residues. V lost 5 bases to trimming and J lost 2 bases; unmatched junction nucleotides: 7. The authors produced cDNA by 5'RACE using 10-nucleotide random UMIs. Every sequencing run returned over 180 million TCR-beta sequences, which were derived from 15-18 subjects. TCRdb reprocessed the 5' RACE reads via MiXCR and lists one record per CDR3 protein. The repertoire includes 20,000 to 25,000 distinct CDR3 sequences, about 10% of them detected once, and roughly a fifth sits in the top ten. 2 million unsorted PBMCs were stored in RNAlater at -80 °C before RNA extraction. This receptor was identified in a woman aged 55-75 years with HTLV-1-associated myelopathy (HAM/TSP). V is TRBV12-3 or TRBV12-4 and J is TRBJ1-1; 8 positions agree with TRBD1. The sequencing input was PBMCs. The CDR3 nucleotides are TGTGCCAGCAGTCTCAGACAGGGGACTAACACTGAAGCTTTCTTT. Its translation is CASSLRQGTNTEAFF.